This T cell receptor (beta chain) was obtained from a study of neurological immune-mediated disorders. This clonotype was picked up many times. The cDNA was synthesized by means of template-switch 5'RACE, which was carried out with 10-nucleotide random UMIs. MiXCR, applied by TCRdb to the 5' RACE reads, yields one record per CDR3 protein. The table has 70,000 to 95,000 distinct CDR3 sequences, roughly 15% seen once; the top ten hold over 15%. Germline V gene data show CDR1 as LNHNV and CDR2 as YYDKDF (reference sequence). The CDR3 has 17 residues. V gave up 6 bases and J gave up 6 bases, with 24 bases separating them.

The chain links TRBV15 to TRBJ2-1; D is unclear. This sequence was found in a woman between 40 and 50 years old in good health. The material sequenced was PBMCs. The CDR3 region is CATRNKAADALFNEQFF. The CDR3 nucleotides are TGTGCCACCAGAAATAAGGCGGCTGATGCTTTATTCAATGAGCAGTTCTTC.